These T cell receptor beta chains were read from a single sample in a study of T cell repertoires in cytomegalovirus infection. These receptors have no known antigen. TCRdb re-called the reads with MiXCR, one entry per CDR3 protein. Counted here are roughly 46,000 distinct CDR3 sequences, nearly 20% occurring once; the ten biggest clones make up 50% to 65%. The sample was CD8+ T cells from cultured PBMCs, taken from culture after CMV antigen stimulation. Receptor source: a human donor in good health (CMV status not recorded). Some clones in this sample may be carry-over from other donors' samples. CDR3s include the opening cysteine and the closing phenylalanine or tryptophan. Each record gives: D gene, J gene, clone size, V gene, CDR3 DNA, CDR3 protein. The D gene is left open where the match is weak. Size tells how often a clone was seen (once, few, many) or the class of an expanded clone, and some rows leave it out.

d_gene: .
j_gene: TRBJ2-2
abundance: many
v_gene: TRBV12-3/TRBV12-4
CDR3nt: TGTGCCAGCGGAGTCCGGGGTCTAGCGATCGGGGAGCTGTTTTTT
CDR3aa: CASGVRGLAIGELFF

d_gene: TRBD1
j_gene: TRBJ1-1
abundance: many
v_gene: TRBV18
CDR3nt: TGTGCCAGCTCACAACTTCCCGGGACAGGGGACACTGAAGCTTTCTTT
CDR3aa: CASSQLPGTGDTEAFF

d_gene: .
j_gene: TRBJ1-5
abundance: many
v_gene: TRBV6-1
CDR3nt: TGTGCCAGCAGTGAAACCAGGGCGAACAATCAGCCCCAGCATTTT
CDR3aa: CASSETRANNQPQHF

d_gene: .
j_gene: TRBJ2-7
abundance: many
v_gene: TRBV12-3/TRBV12-4
CDR3nt: TGTGCCAGCAGTTATACAGGGCTCGGATACGAGCAGTACTTC
CDR3aa: CASSYTGLGYEQYF

d_gene: TRBD1
j_gene: TRBJ2-3
abundance: .
v_gene: TRBV5-4
CDR3nt: TGTGCCAGCAGCCTGGACAGGGTGTTTCTAGATTTT
CDR3aa: CASSLDRVFLDF

d_gene: TRBD1
j_gene: TRBJ1-6
abundance: few
v_gene: TRBV5-1
CDR3nt: TGCGCCAGCAGCTTGGGACAGGGGGAAATTAATTCACCCCTCCACTTT
CDR3aa: CASSLGQGEINSPLHF

d_gene: TRBD1
j_gene: TRBJ2-7
abundance: few
v_gene: TRBV5-1
CDR3nt: TGCGCCAGCAGCCCTGGGCCCGGACAGGCCCCGATCTACGAGCAGTACTTC
CDR3aa: CASSPGPGQAPIYEQYF

d_gene: TRBD1
j_gene: TRBJ2-7
abundance: .
v_gene: TRBV11-2
CDR3nt: TGTGCCAGCAGAGAGACAGGGTTCTACGAGCAGTACTTC
CDR3aa: CASRETGFYEQYF

d_gene: TRBD2
j_gene: TRBJ2-3
abundance: .
v_gene: TRBV7-3
CDR3nt: TGTGCCAGCAGGGCTAGCGGGCGCACAGATATGCAGTATTTT
CDR3aa: CASRASGRTDMQYF

d_gene: .
j_gene: TRBJ2-7
abundance: few
v_gene: TRBV11-1
CDR3nt: TGTGCCACCTCAAGGGGCGGCGAGCAGTACTTC
CDR3aa: CATSRGGEQYF

d_gene: .
j_gene: TRBJ2-1
abundance: .
v_gene: TRBV4-3
CDR3nt: TGCGCCAGCAGCCAAGAACGGTATTTTACCTACAATGAGCAGTTCTTC
CDR3aa: CASSQERYFTYNEQFF

d_gene: .
j_gene: TRBJ2-1
abundance: many
v_gene: TRBV12-3/TRBV12-4
CDR3nt: TGTGCCAGCAGTTTGGGACCTGGGGGTGAGCAGTTCTTC
CDR3aa: CASSLGPGGEQFF

d_gene: .
j_gene: TRBJ2-7
abundance: few
v_gene: TRBV19
CDR3nt: TGTGCCAGTAGTGTACCTCATAGGAACGAGCAGTACTTC
CDR3aa: CASSVPHRNEQYF

d_gene: .
j_gene: TRBJ1-4
abundance: few
v_gene: TRBV5-1
CDR3nt: TGCGCCAGCAGCTTGTCAGGGAGCAAGCTGTTTTTT
CDR3aa: CASSLSGSKLFF

d_gene: .
j_gene: TRBJ1-6
abundance: .
v_gene: TRBV2
CDR3nt: TGTGCCAGCAGTGGGGGGACCGGCTCCTATAATTCACCCCTCCACTTT
CDR3aa: CASSGGTGSYNSPLHF

d_gene: .
j_gene: TRBJ1-1
abundance: many
v_gene: TRBV7-9
CDR3nt: TGTGCCAGCAGCACACCTCGCGGGGGGGACACTGAAGCTTTCTTT
CDR3aa: CASSTPRGGDTEAFF

d_gene: TRBD2
j_gene: TRBJ2-4
abundance: .
v_gene: TRBV20-1
CDR3nt: TGCAGTGCTAGAGAAAGCGGGGGGGCCGCCAAAAACATTCAGTACTTC
CDR3aa: CSARESGGAAKNIQYF

d_gene: TRBD2
j_gene: TRBJ2-4
abundance: many
v_gene: TRBV20-1
CDR3nt: TGCAGTGCCTTTCGACTAGCGGGAGAGGGTGTTCAGTACTTC
CDR3aa: CSAFRLAGEGVQYF

d_gene: .
j_gene: TRBJ1-1
abundance: few
v_gene: TRBV25-1
CDR3nt: TGTGCCAGCATGGGGAAATTGGACACTGAAGCTTTCTTT
CDR3aa: CASMGKLDTEAFF

d_gene: .
j_gene: TRBJ2-5
abundance: many
v_gene: TRBV6-5
CDR3nt: TGTGCCAGCAGAGGAGATGGGGGGGCTGGGGAGACCCAGTACTTC
CDR3aa: CASRGDGGAGETQYF

d_gene: .
j_gene: TRBJ2-7
abundance: .
v_gene: TRBV20-1
CDR3nt: TGCAGTGCTAGAGCCACAGGGTACTACGAGCAGTACTTC
CDR3aa: CSARATGYYEQYF

d_gene: .
j_gene: TRBJ2-1
abundance: many
v_gene: TRBV7-6
CDR3nt: TGTGCCAGCAGCTTAGGTATAGCTTATGAGCAGTTCTTC
CDR3aa: CASSLGIAYEQFF

d_gene: .
j_gene: TRBJ2-7
abundance: .
v_gene: TRBV11-2
CDR3nt: TGTGCCAGCAGGGGACGGAACTACGAGCAGTACTTC
CDR3aa: CASRGRNYEQYF

d_gene: .
j_gene: TRBJ2-1
abundance: .
v_gene: TRBV14
CDR3nt: TGTGCCAGCAGCCAGAGGTCCTACAATGAGCAGTTCTTC
CDR3aa: CASSQRSYNEQFF

d_gene: .
j_gene: TRBJ2-6
abundance: many
v_gene: TRBV6-1
CDR3nt: TGTGCCAGCGGTCTATATCCGGGACACCTACAATCTGGGGCCAACGTCCTGACTTTC
CDR3aa: CASGLYPGHLQSGANVLTF

d_gene: TRBD2
j_gene: TRBJ2-2
abundance: many
v_gene: TRBV7-2
CDR3nt: TGTGCCAGCAGCCTTATGGCGGGGGTGGGCGGGGAGCTGTTTTTT
CDR3aa: CASSLMAGVGGELFF

d_gene: TRBD1
j_gene: TRBJ1-4
abundance: .
v_gene: TRBV5-1
CDR3nt: TGCGCCAGCAGCTCGGGACAGGGCTTTGAAAAACTGTTTTTT
CDR3aa: CASSSGQGFEKLFF

d_gene: TRBD1
j_gene: TRBJ1-1
abundance: few
v_gene: TRBV29-1
CDR3nt: TGCAGCCCCGACCTTGGGACCGGGACAGGGGGCAAGAACACTGAAGCTTTCTTT
CDR3aa: CSPDLGTGTGGKNTEAFF

d_gene: .
j_gene: TRBJ1-5
abundance: .
v_gene: TRBV20-1
CDR3nt: TGCAGTGCTAGAGACAGCTCTCTTCAGCCCCAGCATTTT
CDR3aa: CSARDSSLQPQHF

d_gene: TRBD2
j_gene: TRBJ2-1
abundance: .
v_gene: TRBV27
CDR3nt: TGTGCCAGCAGTTTATCAGGCGGGGGTGGGGATGAGCAGTTCTTT
CDR3aa: CASSLSGGGGDEQFF

d_gene: .
j_gene: TRBJ2-2
abundance: few
v_gene: TRBV10-2
CDR3nt: TGCGCCAGCAGTGAGCCCGACCCAGTCCACACCGGGGAGCTGTTTTTT
CDR3aa: CASSEPDPVHTGELFF

d_gene: .
j_gene: TRBJ2-3
abundance: .
v_gene: TRBV9
CDR3nt: TGTGCCAGCAGCACGGCTGGGGGGGGGCCCACAGATACGCAGTATTTT
CDR3aa: CASSTAGGGPTDTQYF

d_gene: .
j_gene: TRBJ1-2
abundance: many
v_gene: TRBV7-8
CDR3nt: TGTGCCAGCAGCTTTCGGACAACTAACTATGGCTACACCTTC
CDR3aa: CASSFRTTNYGYTF

d_gene: TRBD1
j_gene: TRBJ2-5
abundance: .
v_gene: TRBV5-3
CDR3nt: TGTGCCAGCAGCTTGGGGCCGGGGACAGGGAAGACCCAGTACTTC
CDR3aa: CASSLGPGTGKTQYF

d_gene: .
j_gene: TRBJ2-3
abundance: .
v_gene: TRBV11-3
CDR3nt: TGTGCCAGCAGCTTAGGCACCGTGGATACGCAGTATTTT
CDR3aa: CASSLGTVDTQYF

d_gene: .
j_gene: TRBJ2-3
abundance: .
v_gene: TRBV6-4
CDR3nt: TGTGCCAGCAGTGTTGTGGGGGCTAGCACAGATACGCAGTATTTT
CDR3aa: CASSVVGASTDTQYF

d_gene: TRBD2
j_gene: TRBJ2-5
abundance: many
v_gene: TRBV12-3/TRBV12-4
CDR3nt: TGTGCCAGCAGTTCCGCGACTAGCGGCTACCAAGAGACCCAGTACTTC
CDR3aa: CASSSATSGYQETQYF

d_gene: .
j_gene: TRBJ1-2
abundance: many
v_gene: TRBV4-1
CDR3nt: TGCGCCAGCAGCCAACAAGGGAATGATGGCTACACCTTC
CDR3aa: CASSQQGNDGYTF

d_gene: TRBD1
j_gene: TRBJ2-7
abundance: few
v_gene: TRBV27
CDR3nt: TGTGCCAGCAGAGAAGGACAGGGGGCGCACTACGAGCAGTACTTC
CDR3aa: CASREGQGAHYEQYF

d_gene: .
j_gene: TRBJ2-7
abundance: few
v_gene: TRBV4-1
CDR3nt: TGCGCCAGCAGCCAAGGGGCAGGCCCTCGCTACGAGCAGTACTTC
CDR3aa: CASSQGAGPRYEQYF

d_gene: .
j_gene: TRBJ2-7
abundance: .
v_gene: TRBV5-1
CDR3nt: TGCGCCAGCAGCCTGGGGAGGGGGCAGGGGAGCTACGAGCAGTACTTC
CDR3aa: CASSLGRGQGSYEQYF

d_gene: .
j_gene: TRBJ2-5
abundance: many
v_gene: TRBV19
CDR3nt: TGTGCCAGTAGTTCCCGGGACCAAGAGACCCAGTACTTC
CDR3aa: CASSSRDQETQYF

d_gene: TRBD1
j_gene: TRBJ2-7
abundance: .
v_gene: TRBV4-1
CDR3nt: TGCGCCAGCAGCCCAACAGACAGGGAATCCTCCTACGAGCAGTACTTC
CDR3aa: CASSPTDRESSYEQYF

d_gene: .
j_gene: TRBJ1-1
abundance: .
v_gene: TRBV27
CDR3nt: TGTGCCAGCTCTCCGTCCGCCTATTTGGACACTGAAGCTTTCTTT
CDR3aa: CASSPSAYLDTEAFF

d_gene: TRBD2
j_gene: TRBJ2-1
abundance: few
v_gene: TRBV7-9
CDR3nt: TGTGCCAGCAGCCGGACTAGCGGCGACAATGAGCAGTTCTTC
CDR3aa: CASSRTSGDNEQFF

d_gene: .
j_gene: TRBJ2-4
abundance: many
v_gene: TRBV7-9
CDR3nt: TGTGCCAGCAGCGGCCGGGACACACTTCGGGGGAACATTCAGTACTTC
CDR3aa: CASSGRDTLRGNIQYF

d_gene: .
j_gene: TRBJ2-3
abundance: many
v_gene: TRBV6-2/TRBV6-3
CDR3nt: TGTGCCAGCAGCCCCGGGACAACTTCCTTCACAGATACGCAGTATTTT
CDR3aa: CASSPGTTSFTDTQYF

d_gene: .
j_gene: TRBJ1-3
abundance: many
v_gene: TRBV27
CDR3nt: TGTGCCAGCAGTGTGAGACCTCTTGGAAACACCATATATTTT
CDR3aa: CASSVRPLGNTIYF

d_gene: .
j_gene: TRBJ2-5
abundance: .
v_gene: TRBV4-1
CDR3nt: TGCGCCAGCAGCCAAGCCGAGACTACCAAAGAGACCCAGTACTTC
CDR3aa: CASSQAETTKETQYF

d_gene: TRBD2
j_gene: TRBJ2-3
abundance: many
v_gene: TRBV7-9
CDR3nt: TGTGCCAGCAGCCCACATAGCGGGGGGCCGTCCGAAGATACGCAGTATTTT
CDR3aa: CASSPHSGGPSEDTQYF